The next 9 T cell receptor beta chains were all read from a single sample in a study of blood T cells in healthy people across ages (dated by TCRdb to about 2015). Receptors were amplified or captured by 5' RACE. The sequencing machine was an Illumina HiSeq 2500. A second PCR of about 6 to 12 cycles was run with a J-beta primer mix and a sample-barcoded 5' primer. TCRdb itself trimmed the public reads at Q25 with fastp, ran MiXCR and retained productive beta chains. Under each unique CDR3 protein, matching rows form one entry showing the most common genes and DNA. For this sample there are fewer than 1 million distinct CDR3 sequences; under 45% appear just once. Clones ranked in the top ten supply approximately 19% of the sample. Sequencing input: blood. Receptor source: a man aged 60 to 69 in good health.

This rearrangement joins TRBV3-1 to TRBJ1-2; maybe TRBD1 (5 bases). V was shortened by 5 bases and J by 4 bases, with 23 bases between the two germline ends. CDR3 size: 17 residues. In germline, CDR1 is LGHDT, CDR2 YNNKEL (reference sequence). The CDR3 DNA reads as TGTGCCAGCAGCGATGGGCCATGGGGGGAGGGCGGCTATGGCTACACCTTC. Its protein is CASSDGPWGEGGYGYTF.

The CDR3: CASSQLSGTGFGYTF. The CDR3 DNA reads TGTGCCAGCTCACAACTATCCGGGACAGGTTTTGGCTACACCTTC. This chain uses TRBV18 with TRBJ1-2, with 8 bases fitting TRBD1. The CDR3 length is 15 residues. Germline values: CDR1 KGHSH, CDR2 LQKENI. J gave up 7 bases and V 4 bases, and 11 bases lay outside the gene matches.

About this clonotype: This may be a read error: a much more frequent sequence differs by one nucleotide. The chain employs TRBV12-3 or TRBV12-4 and TRBJ1-6, with 8 bases fitting TRBD1. Trimming at V came to 5 bases and at J to 8 bases, leaving 8 bases not matched to a gene. There are 15 residues in the CDR3. Here the CDR3 DNA reads TGTGCCAGCAGTCCACAGACAGGGGTGCATTCACCCCTCCACTTT. Its protein is CASSPQTGVHSPLHF.

Comments on this clonotype: A much larger clone is a single base away; this may be a read error. The chain couples TRBV18 to TRBJ2-4; possibly TRBD1 for D (7 bases). CDR3 size: 13 residues. Germline CDR1 reads KGHSH; CDR2 reads LQKENI. V was trimmed by 8 bases and J by 13 bases, leaving 21 bases between them. The CDR3 is CASRQGGSYGQYF. CDR3 in DNA: TGTGCCAGCCGACAGGGAGGTTCCTACGGGCAGTACTTC.

This clonotype was observed a single time. The gene calls are TRBV4-1 and TRBJ1-1; D is uncertain. The germline V gene has CDR1 MGHRA and CDR2 YSYEKL. The V end lost 0 bases, the J end lost 1 base, and 9 bases lay between the germline ends. CDR3 size: 15 residues. DNA of the CDR3: TGCGCCAGCAGCCAAGATCGTCGCGAGAACACTGAAGCTTTCTTT. As protein: CASSQDRRENTEAFF.

The chain has TRBV18 and TRBJ2-7; D perhaps matches TRBD2 (6 bases). The germline gives CDR1 KGHSH, CDR2 LQKENI. This CDR3 comprises 15 residues. The V gene lost 6 bases and the J gene lost 6 bases, with 21 bases spanning the gap. The CDR3, as DNA: TGTGCCAGCTCCACGGGGCGGACTATCCTAAGCGAGCAGTACTTC. Translation: CASSTGRTILSEQYF.

The V and J genes are TRBV7-2 and TRBJ1-5; D is ambiguous. This CDR3 region has 14 residues. The V end was cut by 1 base, the J end by 4 bases, with 8 bases between. The germline CDR1 and CDR2 sequences are SGHTA and FQGNSA. CDR3: CASSLDSVNQPQHF. DNA of the CDR3: TGTGCCAGCAGCTTAGACAGTGTGAATCAGCCCCAGCATTTT.

The rearrangement uses TRBV30 and TRBJ2-7, with D possibly TRBD1 on 6 matching bases. CDR3 length equals 12 residues. Germline V lookup: CDR1 GTSNPN, CDR2 SVGIG (reference sequence). Trimming stripped 5 bases from V and 3 bases from J, with 11 bases between. CDR3 sequence reads: CAWGGQFYEQYF. The DNA of the CDR3 is TGTGCCTGGGGAGGACAGTTCTACGAGCAGTACTTC.

The rearrangement links TRBV27 to TRBJ2-3, with 8 positions matching TRBD1. This CDR3 is built from 14 residues. After removal of 5 bases from V and 6 bases from J, the junction contained 7 bases not matched to a gene. Germline V gene lookup returns CDR1 MNHEY and CDR2 SMNVEV (reference sequence). The CDR3 protein is CASSVIGTGDTQYF. CDR3 nucleotides: TGTGCCAGCAGTGTAATAGGGACAGGCGATACGCAGTATTTT.